The rows below give T cell receptor beta chains drawn from one sample of a study of OX40 agonist ivuxolimab in advanced cancers. Assay: immunoSEQ multiplex PCR; the TCRdb copy retains only in-frame clones and omits some. The data hold about 90,000 clones, with approximately 90% observed a single time. This material consisted of CD4+ or CD8+ T cells sorted from blood, taken in a trial of the OX40 agonist ivuxolimab. The receptors here all came from an adult with an advanced solid tumor such as melanoma, head and neck, liver or kidney cancer. The CDR3 runs from the conserved cysteine through the conserved F or W. The order of the fields is clone size, D gene, J gene, V gene, CDR3 DNA, CDR3 protein. The D gene is left open where the match is weak. Clone size is given for some rows only: seen once, a few or many times, or a class if the clone is expanded.

-,TRBD1,TRBJ1-5,TRBV18,TGTGCCAGCTCACCAGTCAGGGGGACTAGCAATCAGCCCCAGCATTTT,CASSPVRGTSNQPQHF
-,TRBD2,TRBJ2-3,TRBV18,TGTGCCAGCTCACCACCGTACAGCGGGGGAGGGGCAGATACGCAGTATTTT,CASSPPYSGGGADTQYF
-,-,TRBJ2-7,TRBV5-4,TGTGCCAGCAGCTTCGACCCCCCCGACGAGCAGTACTTC,CASSFDPPDEQYF
-,-,TRBJ2-3,TRBV5-4,TGTGCCAGCAGCTTGGCCCCGCAAGATACGCAGTATTTT,CASSLAPQDTQYF
-,-,TRBJ2-6,TRBV15,TGTGCCACCAGGCCACCCTCTGGGGCCAACGTCCTGACTTTC,CATRPPSGANVLTF
-,-,TRBJ1-6,TRBV23-1,TGCGCCAGCAGTCCCCGGCCCTTCTATAATTCACCCCTCCACTTT,CASSPRPFYNSPLHF
-,-,TRBJ2-3,TRBV5-8,TGTGCCAGCAGCTCGGAGGGAGATACGCAGTATTTT,CASSSEGDTQYF
-,TRBD1,TRBJ1-5,TRBV11-1,TGTGCCAGCAGACGTCCGGGACAGAAAAGCAATCAGCCCCAGCATTTT,CASRRPGQKSNQPQHF
-,TRBD1,TRBJ1-5,TRBV5-8,TGTGCCAGCAGCTTGGTCCAGGGGGCGCATCAGCCCCAGCATTTT,CASSLVQGAHQPQHF
-,TRBD2,TRBJ2-1,TRBV7-3,TGTGCCAGCAGCTCCTATTTTCTAGCGGGGGCCTACAATGAGCAGTTCTTC,CASSSYFLAGAYNEQFF
-,-,TRBJ1-2,TRBV28,TGTGCCAGCAGTAGGACCTATGGCTACACCTTC,CASSRTYGYTF
-,TRBD1,TRBJ2-7,TRBV10-3,TGTGCCATCAGGAAACAGGGGGCAACCTACGAGCAGTACTTC,CAIRKQGATYEQYF
-,-,TRBJ1-5,TRBV7-8,TGTGCCAGCAGCTTCCGGGGAGGTTACAATCAGCCCCAGCATTTT,CASSFRGGYNQPQHF
-,-,TRBJ2-3,TRBV6-7,TGTGCCAGCAGTTACTTGGACAGGGAGGGAGGAAATACGCAGTATTTT,CASSYLDREGGNTQYF
-,TRBD2,TRBJ2-3,TRBV18,TGTGCCAGCTCACCAATGCCACTAGCGGGATTCACAGATACGCAGTATTTT,CASSPMPLAGFTDTQYF
-,-,TRBJ2-7,TRBV30,TGTGCCTGGAGTGTAGGGGGTCTGGGCTACGAGCAGTACTTC,CAWSVGGLGYEQYF
-,-,TRBJ2-3,TRBV21-1,TGTGCCAGCAGCAAGGGACAGGGAGTCGCGGATACGCAGTATTTT,CASSKGQGVADTQYF
-,-,TRBJ2-5,TRBV19,TGTGCCAGTAGTATAGACAAAGAAGAGACCCAGTACTTC,CASSIDKEETQYF
once,-,TRBJ1-4,TRBV4-1,TGCGCCAGCAGCCAAAGAGGGGGGGGGTTTAATGAAAAACTGTTTTTT,CASSQRGGGFNEKLFF
-,-,TRBJ2-2,TRBV7-3,TGTGCCAGCAGCTCCCAGGGATCCGGGGAGCTGTTTTTT,CASSSQGSGELFF
-,-,TRBJ2-5,TRBV2,TGTGCCAGCAGTGAAGGAGGGGAGTTTCAAGAGACCCAGTACTTC,CASSEGGEFQETQYF
-,-,TRBJ1-2,TRBV27,TGTGCCAGCAGTTTTGGGGCTTTAGGCTATGGCTACACCTTC,CASSFGALGYGYTF
-,-,TRBJ2-5,TRBV5-6,TGTGCCAGCAGCTTTACTGGCCAAGAGACCCAGTACTTC,CASSFTGQETQYF
-,-,TRBJ2-3,TRBV5-4,TGTGCCAGCAGCCGGGCCCTAGGGGATACGCAGTATTTT,CASSRALGDTQYF